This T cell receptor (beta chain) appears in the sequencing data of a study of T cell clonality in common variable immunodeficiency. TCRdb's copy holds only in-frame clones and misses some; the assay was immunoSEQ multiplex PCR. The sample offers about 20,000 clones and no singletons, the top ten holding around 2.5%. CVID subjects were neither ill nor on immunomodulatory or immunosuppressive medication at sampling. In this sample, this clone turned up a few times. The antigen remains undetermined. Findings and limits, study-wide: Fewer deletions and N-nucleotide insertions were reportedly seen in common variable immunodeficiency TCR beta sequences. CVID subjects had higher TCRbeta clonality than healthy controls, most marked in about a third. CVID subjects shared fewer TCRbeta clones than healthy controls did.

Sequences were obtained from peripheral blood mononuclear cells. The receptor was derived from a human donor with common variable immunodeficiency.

CDR3 DNA (partial): TGTGCCAGCAGCCCCAACCCGGCGGGGTCTTGGGAGACC. Amino acids: CASSPNPAGSWET. The entire CDR3 sequence reads CASSPNPAGSWETQYF. V and J are TRBV7-7 and TRBJ2-5; possibly TRBD2 for D (6 bases). With the read ending 3 residues before the CDR3 end, the germline J gene is used to fill in that end. CDR1 and CDR2 from the germline V gene are SSHAT and FNYEAQ (reference sequence). CDR3 length: 16 residues. Trimming pared 5 bases from V and 5 bases from J, leaving 21 bases between.